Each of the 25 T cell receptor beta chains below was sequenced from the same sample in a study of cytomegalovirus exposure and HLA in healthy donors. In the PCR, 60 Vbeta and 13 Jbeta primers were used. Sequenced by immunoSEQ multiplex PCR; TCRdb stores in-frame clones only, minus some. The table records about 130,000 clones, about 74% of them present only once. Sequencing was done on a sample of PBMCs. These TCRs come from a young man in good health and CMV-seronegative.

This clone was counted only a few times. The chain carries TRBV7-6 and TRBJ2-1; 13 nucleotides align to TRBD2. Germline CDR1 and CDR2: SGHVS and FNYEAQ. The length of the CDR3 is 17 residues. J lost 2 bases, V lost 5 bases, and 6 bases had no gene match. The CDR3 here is CASSIGLAGVPYNEQFF. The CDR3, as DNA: TGTGCCAGCAGCATAGGACTAGCGGGAGTTCCCTACAATGAGCAGTTCTTC.

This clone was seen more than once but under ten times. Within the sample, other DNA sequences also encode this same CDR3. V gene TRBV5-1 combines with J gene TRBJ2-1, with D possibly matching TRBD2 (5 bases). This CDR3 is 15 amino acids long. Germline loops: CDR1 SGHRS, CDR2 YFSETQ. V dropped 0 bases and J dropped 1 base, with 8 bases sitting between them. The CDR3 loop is CASSLEPGSYNEQFF. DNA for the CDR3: TGCGCCAGCAGCTTGGAGCCGGGGTCCTACAATGAGCAGTTCTTC.

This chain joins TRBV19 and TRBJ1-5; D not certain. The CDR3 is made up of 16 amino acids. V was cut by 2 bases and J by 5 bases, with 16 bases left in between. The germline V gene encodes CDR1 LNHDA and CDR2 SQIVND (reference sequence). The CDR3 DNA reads TGTGCCAGTAGTATAAGTGGGCAGCTCTCGGATCAGCCCCAGCATTTT. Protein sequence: CASSISGQLSDQPQHF. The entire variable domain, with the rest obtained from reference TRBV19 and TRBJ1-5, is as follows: DGGITQSPKYLFRKEGQNVTLSCEQNLNHDAMYWYRQDPGQGLRLIYYSQIVNDFQKGDIAEGYSVSREKKESFPLTVTSAQKNPTAFYLCASSISGQLSDQPQHFGDGTRLSIL.

CDR3 protein: CASSSEPSGDYNEQFF. CDR3 DNA: TGTGCCAGTAGCTCAGAACCTAGCGGAGACTACAATGAGCAGTTCTTC. This rearrangement joins TRBV19 to TRBJ2-1; 7 positions match TRBD2. Germline CDR1 and CDR2: LNHDA and SQIVND (reference sequence). The CDR3 covers 16 residues. The V gene end was trimmed by 6 bases and the J gene end by 3 bases; junction bases not matched to a gene: 11.

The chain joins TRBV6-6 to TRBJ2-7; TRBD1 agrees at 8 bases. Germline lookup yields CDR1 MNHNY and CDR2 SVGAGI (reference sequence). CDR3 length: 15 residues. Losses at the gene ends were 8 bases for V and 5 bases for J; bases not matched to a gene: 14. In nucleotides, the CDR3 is TGTGCCAGCTCCGACCCCGACAGGGGTATCCACGAGCAGTACTTC. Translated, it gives CASSDPDRGIHEQYF.

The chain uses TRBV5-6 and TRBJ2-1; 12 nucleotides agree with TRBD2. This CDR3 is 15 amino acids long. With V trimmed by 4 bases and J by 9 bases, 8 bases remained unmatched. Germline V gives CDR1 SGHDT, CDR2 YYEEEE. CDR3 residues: CASSPGLAGWREQFF. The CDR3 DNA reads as TGTGCCAGCAGCCCCGGACTAGCGGGATGGCGTGAGCAGTTCTTC.

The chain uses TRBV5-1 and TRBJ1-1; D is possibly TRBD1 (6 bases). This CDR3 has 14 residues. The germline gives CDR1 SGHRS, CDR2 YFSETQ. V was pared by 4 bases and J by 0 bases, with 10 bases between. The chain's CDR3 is CASSAGQLNTEAFF. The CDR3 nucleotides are TGCGCCAGCAGCGCAGGACAGCTGAACACTGAAGCTTTCTTT. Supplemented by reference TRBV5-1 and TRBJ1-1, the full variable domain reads KAGVTQTPRYLIKTRGQQVTLSCSPISGHRSVSWYQQTPGQGLQFLFEYFSETQRNKGNFPGRFSGRQFSNSRSEMNVSTLELGDSALYLCASSAGQLNTEAFFGQGTRLTVV.

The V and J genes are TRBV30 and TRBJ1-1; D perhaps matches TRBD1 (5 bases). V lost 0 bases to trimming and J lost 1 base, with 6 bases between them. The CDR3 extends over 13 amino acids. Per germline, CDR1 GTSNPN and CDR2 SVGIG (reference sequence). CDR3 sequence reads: CAWSVQGNTEAFF. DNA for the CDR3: TGTGCCTGGAGTGTTCAGGGGAACACTGAAGCTTTCTTT.

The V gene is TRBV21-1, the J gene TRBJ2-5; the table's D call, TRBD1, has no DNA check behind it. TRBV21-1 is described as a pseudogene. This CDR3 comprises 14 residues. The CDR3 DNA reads TGTGCCAGCAGCGACCGGGACATAGAAGAGACCCAGTACTTC. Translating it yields CASSDRDIEETQYF.

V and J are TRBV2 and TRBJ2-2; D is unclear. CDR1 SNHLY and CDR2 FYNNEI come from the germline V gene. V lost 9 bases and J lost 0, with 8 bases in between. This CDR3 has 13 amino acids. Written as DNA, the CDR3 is TGTGCCAGTTCCGGTACGAACACCGGGGAGCTGTTTTTT. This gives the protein CASSGTNTGELFF.

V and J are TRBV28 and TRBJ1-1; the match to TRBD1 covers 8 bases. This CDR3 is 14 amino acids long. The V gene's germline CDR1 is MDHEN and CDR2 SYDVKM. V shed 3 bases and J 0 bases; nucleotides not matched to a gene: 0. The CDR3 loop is CASSLTGVNTEAFF. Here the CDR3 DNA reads TGTGCCAGCAGTTTGACAGGGGTGAACACTGAAGCTTTCTTT.

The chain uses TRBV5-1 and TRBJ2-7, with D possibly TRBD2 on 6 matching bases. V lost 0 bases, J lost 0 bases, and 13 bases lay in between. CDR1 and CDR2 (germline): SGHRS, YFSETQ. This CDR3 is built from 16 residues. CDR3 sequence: CASSLGSAGYSYEQYF. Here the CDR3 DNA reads TGCGCCAGCAGCTTGGGCTCGGCGGGATACTCCTACGAGCAGTACTTC.

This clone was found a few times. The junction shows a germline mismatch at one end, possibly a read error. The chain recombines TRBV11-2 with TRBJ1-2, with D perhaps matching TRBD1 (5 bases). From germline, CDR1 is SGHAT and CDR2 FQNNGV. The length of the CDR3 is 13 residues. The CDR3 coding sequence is TGTGCCAGCAGCTTAACGGGGACGGGCCCGGGAGAATTC. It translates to CASSLTGTGPGEF.

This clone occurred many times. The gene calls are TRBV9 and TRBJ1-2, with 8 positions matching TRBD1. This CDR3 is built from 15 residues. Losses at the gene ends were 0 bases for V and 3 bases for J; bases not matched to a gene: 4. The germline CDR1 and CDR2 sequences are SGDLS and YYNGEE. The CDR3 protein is CASSVGGRGHYGYTF. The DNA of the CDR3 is TGTGCCAGCAGCGTAGGGGGCAGGGGGCACTATGGCTACACCTTC.

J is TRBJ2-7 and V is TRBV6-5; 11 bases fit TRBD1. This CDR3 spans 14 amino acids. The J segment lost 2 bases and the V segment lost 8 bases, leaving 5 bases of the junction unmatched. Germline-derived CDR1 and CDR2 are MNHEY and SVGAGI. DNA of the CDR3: TGTGCCAGCCAGACGGGACAGGGGGCCTACGAGCAGTACTTC. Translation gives CASQTGQGAYEQYF.

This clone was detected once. CDR3 sequence reads: CSVEGTAYEQYF. In DNA, the CDR3 is TGCAGCGTTGAAGGGACAGCCTACGAGCAGTACTTC. This chain connects TRBV29-1 to TRBJ2-7, with D maybe TRBD1 (6 bases). The V gene lost 1 base and the J gene lost 2 bases, with 6 bases spanning the gap. CDR3 length: 12 residues. Germline V gene lookup returns CDR1 SQVTM and CDR2 ANQGSEA.

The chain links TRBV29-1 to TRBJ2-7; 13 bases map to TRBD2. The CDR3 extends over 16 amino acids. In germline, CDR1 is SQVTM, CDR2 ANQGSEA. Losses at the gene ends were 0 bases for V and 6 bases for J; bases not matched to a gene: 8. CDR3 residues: CSVEDGGLAGVGEQYF. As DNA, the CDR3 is TGCAGCGTTGAAGACGGCGGACTAGCGGGAGTGGGCGAGCAGTACTTC.

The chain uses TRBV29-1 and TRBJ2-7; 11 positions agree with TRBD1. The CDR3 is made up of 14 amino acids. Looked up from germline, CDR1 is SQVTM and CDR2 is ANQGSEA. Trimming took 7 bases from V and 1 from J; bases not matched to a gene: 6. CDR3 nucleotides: TGCAGCGCAAAACGGGACAGGGGGTCCTACGAGCAGTACTTC. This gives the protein CSAKRDRGSYEQYF.

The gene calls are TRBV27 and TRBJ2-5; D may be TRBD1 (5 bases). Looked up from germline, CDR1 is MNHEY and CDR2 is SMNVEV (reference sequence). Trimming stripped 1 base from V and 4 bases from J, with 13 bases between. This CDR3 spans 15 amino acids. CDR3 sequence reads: CASSLFQGRRETQYF. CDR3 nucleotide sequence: TGTGCCAGCAGTTTATTTCAGGGAAGGCGAGAGACCCAGTACTTC.

The CDR3 DNA sequence: TGTGCCAGCAGTACCATGGGGGCCAACCTGAATGAGCAGTTCTTC. It encodes CASSTMGANLNEQFF. V usage is TRBV6-5 and J usage is TRBJ2-1; a weak D match, TRBD1 (6 bases). The CDR3 sequence is 15 residues long. From germline, CDR1 is MNHEY and CDR2 SVGAGI. Trimming pared 5 bases from V and 7 bases from J, leaving 18 bases between.

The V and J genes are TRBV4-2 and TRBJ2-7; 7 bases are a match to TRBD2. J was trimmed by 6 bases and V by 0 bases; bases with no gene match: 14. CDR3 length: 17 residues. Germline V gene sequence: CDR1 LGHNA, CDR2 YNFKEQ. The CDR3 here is CASSQDPPGGYPGEQYF. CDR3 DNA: TGTGCCAGCAGCCAAGATCCCCCGGGGGGTTACCCAGGCGAGCAGTACTTC.

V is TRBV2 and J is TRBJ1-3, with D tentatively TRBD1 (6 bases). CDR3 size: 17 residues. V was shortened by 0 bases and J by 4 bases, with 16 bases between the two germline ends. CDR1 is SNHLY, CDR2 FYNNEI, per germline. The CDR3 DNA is TGTGCCAGCAGTGAAGCGCTACGGGGGGCGCAAGGAAACACCATATATTTT. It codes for CASSEALRGAQGNTIYF.

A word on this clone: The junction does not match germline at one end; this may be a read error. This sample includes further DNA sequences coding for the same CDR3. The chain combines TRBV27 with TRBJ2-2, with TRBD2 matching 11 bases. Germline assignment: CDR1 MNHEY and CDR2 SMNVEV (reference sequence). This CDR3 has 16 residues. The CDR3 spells CASSPRLAGISGELFF. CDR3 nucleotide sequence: TGCGCCAGCAGTCCGAGACTAGCGGGGATTTCTGGGGAGCTGTTTTTT.

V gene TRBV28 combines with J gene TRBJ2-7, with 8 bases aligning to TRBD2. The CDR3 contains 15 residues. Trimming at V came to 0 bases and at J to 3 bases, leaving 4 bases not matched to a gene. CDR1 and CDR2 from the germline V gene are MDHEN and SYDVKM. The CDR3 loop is CASSLWTAGGYEQYF. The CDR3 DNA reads TGTGCCAGCAGTTTATGGACGGCGGGGGGCTACGAGCAGTACTTC.

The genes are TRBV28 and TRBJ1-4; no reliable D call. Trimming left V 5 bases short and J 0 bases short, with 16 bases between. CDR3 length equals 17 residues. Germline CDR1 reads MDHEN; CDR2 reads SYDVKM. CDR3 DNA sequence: TGTGCCAGCAGTCGCGAACTCGACACGGCAACTAATGAAAAACTGTTTTTT. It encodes CASSRELDTATNEKLFF.